This paragraph reports one T cell receptor (beta chain). The data belong to a study of T cell changes during pregnancy in multiple sclerosis. Germline values: CDR1 SNHLY, CDR2 FYNNEI. This CDR3 has 12 residues. V was cut by 6 bases and J by 4 bases, with 9 bases left in between. Profiled with immunoSEQ multiplex PCR; TCRdb holds only in-frame clones, not every one. Of about 67,000 clones in the sample, roughly nine tenths were seen once. V usage is TRBV2 and J usage is TRBJ1-2; D gene uncertain. This clonotype was obtained from a female donor with multiple sclerosis, enrolled in a pregnancy study. The specimen comprised peripheral blood, sampled in the second trimester of pregnancy. CDR3 bases: TGTGCCAGCAGGGGGAGTAGCTATGGCTACACCTTC. Translating it yields CASRGSSYGYTF.